Below, one T cell receptor (beta chain) is given with its context. From the 5' RACE reads, TCRdb lists one entry per CDR3 protein and no DNA. This listing includes over 120,000 distinct CDR3 sequences. The sample is drawn from a study of monozygotic twins with inflammatory bowel disease. The total RNA came straight from whole blood, and T cells were not sorted beforehand. Germline CDR1 and CDR2: KGHSH and LQKENI. There are 16 residues in the CDR3. The source is a human donor with ulcerative colitis or Crohn's disease, or a healthy co-twin of an affected twin (not recorded which). The sample comprised blood. The chain has TRBV18 and TRBJ2-2. This chain's CDR3 is CASSPRDGSNTGELFF. The full variable domain, rest sourced from reference TRBV18 and TRBJ2-2, is NAGVMQNPRHLVRRRGQEARLRCSPMKGHSHVYWYRQLPEEGLKFMVYLQKENIIDESGMPKERFSAEFPKEGPSILRIQQVVRGDSAAYFCASSPRDGSNTGELFFGEGSRLTVL.